A selection of T cell receptor beta chains follows, all from one sample in a study of CD8 T cell repertoires and HIV-1 epitope variants. Which antigens these TCRs recognize remains unknown. Only in-frame clones appear in the TCRdb table, and some are missing; sequencing was by immunoSEQ multiplex PCR. The data show 4,500 to 6,500 clones, around three fifths seen once. Material for sequencing was cultured CD8+ T cells derived from PBMCs. These receptors originate from a male donor with HIV. CDR3s include the opening cysteine and the closing phenylalanine or tryptophan. Fields, in order: D gene, clone size, J gene, V gene, CDR3 DNA, CDR3 protein. The D gene is left open where the match is weak. For some rows the clone size is stated as once, few or many, or as a class when expanded; others skip it.

D gene: .; clone size: .; J gene: TRBJ2-5; V gene: TRBV11-1; CDR3 DNA: TGTGCCAGCAGCGCGCTGACGGCCCCGGGGGAGACCCAGTACTTC; CDR3 protein: CASSALTAPGETQYF
D gene: .; clone size: .; J gene: TRBJ2-7; V gene: TRBV28; CDR3 DNA: TGTGCCAGCAGTTTTTTGGCTAGTGGGTACGAGCAGTACTTC; CDR3 protein: CASSFLASGYEQYF
D gene: TRBD1; clone size: once; J gene: TRBJ1-1; V gene: TRBV19; CDR3 DNA: TGTGCCAGTAGTTTACAGGGGGAGTTGACTGAAGCTTTCTTT; CDR3 protein: CASSLQGELTEAFF
D gene: TRBD2; clone size: .; J gene: TRBJ2-1; V gene: TRBV2; CDR3 DNA: TGTGCCAGCAGTCTTCGGGGACTAGCGGGGGACAATGAGCAGTTCTTC; CDR3 protein: CASSLRGLAGDNEQFF
D gene: .; clone size: .; J gene: TRBJ1-2; V gene: TRBV13; CDR3 DNA: TGCGCCAGCAGCCAAGATCCCCCAGACTTGGACTATGGCTACACCTTC; CDR3 protein: CASSQDPPDLDYGYTF
D gene: .; clone size: .; J gene: TRBJ1-4; V gene: TRBV4-3; CDR3 DNA: TGCGCCAGCAGCCAAGATGGACGGTCTAATGAAAAACTGTTTTTT; CDR3 protein: CASSQDGRSNEKLFF
D gene: .; clone size: .; J gene: TRBJ1-4; V gene: TRBV7-6; CDR3 DNA: TGTGCCAGCAGCTTAGCAGGGTCTAATGAAAAACTGTTTTTT; CDR3 protein: CASSLAGSNEKLFF
D gene: TRBD2; clone size: .; J gene: TRBJ2-3; V gene: TRBV10-2; CDR3 DNA: TGCGCCAGCAGTGACCCAATAGCGGGGGCCAGAGATACGCAGTATTTT; CDR3 protein: CASSDPIAGARDTQYF
D gene: .; clone size: .; J gene: TRBJ1-1; V gene: TRBV7-2; CDR3 DNA: TGTGCCAGCAGCTTACTGGACAGATTTAGGACTGAAGCTTTCTTT; CDR3 protein: CASSLLDRFRTEAFF
D gene: .; clone size: .; J gene: TRBJ2-2; V gene: TRBV7-2; CDR3 DNA: TGTGCCAGCAGCATTCACACCGGGGAGCTGTTTTTT; CDR3 protein: CASSIHTGELFF
D gene: .; clone size: .; J gene: TRBJ2-7; V gene: TRBV7-2; CDR3 DNA: TGTGCCAGCAGCTCCCCTCTGGGGCTAGCCTACGAGCAGTACTTC; CDR3 protein: CASSSPLGLAYEQYF
D gene: .; clone size: few; J gene: TRBJ2-7; V gene: TRBV7-6; CDR3 DNA: TGTGCCAGCAGCTTAGAGGCAGACTCCTACTACGAGCAGTACTTC; CDR3 protein: CASSLEADSYYEQYF
D gene: .; clone size: .; J gene: TRBJ1-2; V gene: TRBV28; CDR3 DNA: TGTGCCAGCAGAGGGTGGCAGGGGAAGGGCTACACCTTC; CDR3 protein: CASRGWQGKGYTF
D gene: .; clone size: .; J gene: TRBJ1-2; V gene: TRBV6-5; CDR3 DNA: TGTGCCAGCAGTGACGCGGGGACAAACTATGGCTACACCTTC; CDR3 protein: CASSDAGTNYGYTF
D gene: .; clone size: once; J gene: TRBJ1-1; V gene: TRBV27; CDR3 DNA: TGTGCCAGCAGTATCGGGAACCCCATGAACACTGAAGCTTTCTTT; CDR3 protein: CASSIGNPMNTEAFF
D gene: .; clone size: .; J gene: TRBJ1-1; V gene: TRBV29-1; CDR3 DNA: TGCAGCGTCACCGCGGGACGGAACACTGAAGCTTTCTTT; CDR3 protein: CSVTAGRNTEAFF
D gene: .; clone size: .; J gene: TRBJ2-1; V gene: TRBV7-9; CDR3 DNA: TGTGCCAGCAGCTTAGACTACCAAGAGCAGTTCTTC; CDR3 protein: CASSLDYQEQFF
D gene: .; clone size: few; J gene: TRBJ1-2; V gene: TRBV27; CDR3 DNA: TGTGCCAGCAGTTTATTTATAGGGGAAGGCTACACCTTC; CDR3 protein: CASSLFIGEGYTF
D gene: .; clone size: .; J gene: TRBJ2-2; V gene: TRBV5-3; CDR3 DNA: TGTGCCAGAAGCCGGGGGCTTCGGGACACCGGGGAGCTGTTTTTT; CDR3 protein: CARSRGLRDTGELFF
D gene: .; clone size: few; J gene: TRBJ2-7; V gene: TRBV28; CDR3 DNA: TGTGCCAGCAGTTACGGCGAGCAGTACTTC; CDR3 protein: CASSYGEQYF
D gene: .; clone size: .; J gene: TRBJ2-7; V gene: TRBV28; CDR3 DNA: TGTGCCAGCAGTCGGACAGTATACGAGCAGTACTTC; CDR3 protein: CASSRTVYEQYF
D gene: .; clone size: once; J gene: TRBJ2-1; V gene: TRBV6-5; CDR3 DNA: TGTGCCAGCAGTGAGGGGGGTGAGCAGTTCTTC; CDR3 protein: CASSEGGEQFF
D gene: .; clone size: medium-sized; J gene: TRBJ1-1; V gene: TRBV10-3; CDR3 DNA: TGTGCCATCAGTGAGGGGGATACTGAAGCTTTCTTT; CDR3 protein: CAISEGDTEAFF
D gene: .; clone size: .; J gene: TRBJ2-7; V gene: TRBV27; CDR3 DNA: TGTGCCAGCATGTCGGCAGCGAGGTACGAGCAGTACTTC; CDR3 protein: CASMSAARYEQYF
D gene: TRBD1; clone size: .; J gene: TRBJ2-2; V gene: TRBV25-1; CDR3 DNA: TGTGCCAGCAGGCGATCCGGGACAGTGAACACCGGGGAGCTGTTTTTT; CDR3 protein: CASRRSGTVNTGELFF
D gene: TRBD2; clone size: .; J gene: TRBJ2-1; V gene: TRBV4-1; CDR3 DNA: TGCGCCAGCAGCCAAGATCAACGGGAGGGTTACAATGAGCAGTTCTTC; CDR3 protein: CASSQDQREGYNEQFF
D gene: TRBD2; clone size: .; J gene: TRBJ2-5; V gene: TRBV11-2; CDR3 DNA: TGTGCCAGCAGCTTACAGGGAGGGCAAGAGACCCAGTACTTC; CDR3 protein: CASSLQGGQETQYF
D gene: .; clone size: .; J gene: TRBJ1-5; V gene: TRBV5-1; CDR3 DNA: TGCGCCAGCAGCTTGGAGGGCAGCAATCAGCCCCAGCATTTT; CDR3 protein: CASSLEGSNQPQHF
D gene: TRBD1; clone size: few; J gene: TRBJ1-4; V gene: TRBV9; CDR3 DNA: TGTGCCAGCAGCGCGACCGGGACAGGGAATGAAAAACTGTTTTTT; CDR3 protein: CASSATGTGNEKLFF
D gene: .; clone size: .; J gene: TRBJ2-7; V gene: TRBV29-1; CDR3 DNA: TGCAGCGTGGAGGGGAGTAACTACGAGCAGTACTTC; CDR3 protein: CSVEGSNYEQYF
D gene: .; clone size: few; J gene: TRBJ2-5; V gene: TRBV9; CDR3 DNA: TGTGCCAGCAGCGTTTCGTGGGGGTACCAAGAGACCCAGTACTTC; CDR3 protein: CASSVSWGYQETQYF
D gene: TRBD1; clone size: few; J gene: TRBJ1-5; V gene: TRBV27; CDR3 DNA: TGTGCCAGCAGTTTGTCAGGGGGTTACAATCAGCCCCAGCATTTT; CDR3 protein: CASSLSGGYNQPQHF
D gene: TRBD1; clone size: .; J gene: TRBJ2-7; V gene: TRBV13; CDR3 DNA: TGTGCCAGCAGCTCACGACAGGGTTTGAATTACGAGCAGTACTTC; CDR3 protein: CASSSRQGLNYEQYF
D gene: .; clone size: .; J gene: TRBJ2-2; V gene: TRBV4-3; CDR3 DNA: TGCGCCAGCAGCCAGGACTTAGGGGAGGACACCGGGGAGCTGTTTTTT; CDR3 protein: CASSQDLGEDTGELFF
D gene: .; clone size: .; J gene: TRBJ2-2; V gene: TRBV6-5; CDR3 DNA: TGTGCCAGCAGTCCTGGACAGATGGGGCTGTTTTTT; CDR3 protein: CASSPGQMGLFF
D gene: .; clone size: .; J gene: TRBJ2-3; V gene: TRBV28; CDR3 DNA: TGTGCCAGCAGTCTTGACTCAACAGATACGCAGTATTTT; CDR3 protein: CASSLDSTDTQYF
D gene: TRBD1; clone size: .; J gene: TRBJ2-1; V gene: TRBV27; CDR3 DNA: TGTGCCAGCAGTCCAAGACAGGGGGCGGCACCCCATGAGCAGTTCTTC; CDR3 protein: CASSPRQGAAPHEQFF
D gene: .; clone size: .; J gene: TRBJ1-4; V gene: TRBV11-2; CDR3 DNA: TGTGCCAGCAGCTCAACGGACGGAGCAACTAATGAAAAACTGTTTTTT; CDR3 protein: CASSSTDGATNEKLFF
D gene: .; clone size: .; J gene: TRBJ1-1; V gene: TRBV28; CDR3 DNA: TGTGCCAGCACATTGGGGAACACTGAAGCTTTCTTT; CDR3 protein: CASTLGNTEAFF
D gene: TRBD1; clone size: .; J gene: TRBJ2-1; V gene: TRBV27; CDR3 DNA: TGTGCCAGCAGTGCCTCAGGGGGTAGCTCCTACAATGAGCAGTTCTTC; CDR3 protein: CASSASGGSSYNEQFF
D gene: TRBD1; clone size: few; J gene: TRBJ1-2; V gene: TRBV5-4; CDR3 DNA: TGTGCCAGCAGCTCGGAACAGGGGGACCCTAGAGGCTACACCTTC; CDR3 protein: CASSSEQGDPRGYTF
D gene: TRBD1; clone size: .; J gene: TRBJ1-2; V gene: TRBV7-9; CDR3 DNA: TGTGCCAGCAGCTGGACAGGGGAGTATGGCTACACCTTC; CDR3 protein: CASSWTGEYGYTF
D gene: .; clone size: few; J gene: TRBJ2-1; V gene: TRBV4-3; CDR3 DNA: TGCGCCAGCAGCCAAGCCCCCCTACCACTAGATCTAGATGAGCAGTTCTTC; CDR3 protein: CASSQAPLPLDLDEQFF
D gene: .; clone size: .; J gene: TRBJ2-6; V gene: TRBV19; CDR3 DNA: TGTGCCAGTAACCAAGTTGCGTCTTTCTCTGGGGCCAACGTCCTGACTTTC; CDR3 protein: CASNQVASFSGANVLTF
D gene: TRBD1; clone size: .; J gene: TRBJ1-5; V gene: TRBV4-1; CDR3 DNA: TGCGCCAGCAGCCAAGTGACAGGGGGTGGGCAGCCCCAGCATTTT; CDR3 protein: CASSQVTGGGQPQHF
D gene: TRBD1; clone size: .; J gene: TRBJ2-3; V gene: TRBV9; CDR3 DNA: TGTGCCAGCAGCGCACCGGGACAGGAGGACACAGATACGCAGTATTTT; CDR3 protein: CASSAPGQEDTDTQYF
D gene: .; clone size: .; J gene: TRBJ2-1; V gene: TRBV6-6; CDR3 DNA: TGTGCCAGCAGTGTGGGGGACGCCTACAATGAGCAGTTCTTC; CDR3 protein: CASSVGDAYNEQFF
D gene: TRBD1; clone size: .; J gene: TRBJ2-7; V gene: TRBV2; CDR3 DNA: TGTGCCAGCAGTGAAGGACAGGGGTTCTTCGACGAGCAGTACTTC; CDR3 protein: CASSEGQGFFDEQYF
D gene: .; clone size: .; J gene: TRBJ1-1; V gene: TRBV11-2; CDR3 DNA: TGTGCCAGCAGCTTATCTATGAACACTGAAGCTTTCTTT; CDR3 protein: CASSLSMNTEAFF
D gene: TRBD2; clone size: .; J gene: TRBJ2-5; V gene: TRBV9; CDR3 DNA: TGTGCCAGCAGCGTAGCTTCGAGCGGGGGGGAGACCCAGTACTTC; CDR3 protein: CASSVASSGGETQYF
D gene: .; clone size: .; J gene: TRBJ1-2; V gene: TRBV6-5; CDR3 DNA: TGTGCCAGCAGTTCCGCGGGTTGGGGATATGGCTACACCTTC; CDR3 protein: CASSSAGWGYGYTF
D gene: .; clone size: .; J gene: TRBJ2-2; V gene: TRBV7-8; CDR3 DNA: TGTGCCAGCCTAAGGGGTACGAACACCGGGGAGCTGTTTTTT; CDR3 protein: CASLRGTNTGELFF
D gene: .; clone size: few; J gene: TRBJ2-7; V gene: TRBV4-1; CDR3 DNA: TGCGCCAGCAGCCAAGTCTCAGGGTCCTACGAGCAGTACTTC; CDR3 protein: CASSQVSGSYEQYF
D gene: .; clone size: .; J gene: TRBJ2-2; V gene: TRBV5-6; CDR3 DNA: TGTGCCAGCAGCTCGCTTCGACTGATCGCGAACACCGGGGAGCTGTTTTTT; CDR3 protein: CASSSLRLIANTGELFF
D gene: TRBD1; clone size: .; J gene: TRBJ2-3; V gene: TRBV2; CDR3 DNA: TGTGCCAGCAGAGGTGGACAGGTTAGCACAGATACGCAGTATTTT; CDR3 protein: CASRGGQVSTDTQYF